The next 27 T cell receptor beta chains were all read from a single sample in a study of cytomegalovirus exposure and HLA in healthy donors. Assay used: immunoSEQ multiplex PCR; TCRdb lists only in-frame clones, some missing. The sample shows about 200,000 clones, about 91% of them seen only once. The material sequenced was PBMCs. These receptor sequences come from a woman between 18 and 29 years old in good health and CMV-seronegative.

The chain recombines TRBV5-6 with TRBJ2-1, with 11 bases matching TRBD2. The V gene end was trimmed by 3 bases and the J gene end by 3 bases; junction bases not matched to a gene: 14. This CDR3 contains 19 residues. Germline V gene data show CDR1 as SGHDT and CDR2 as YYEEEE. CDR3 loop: CASSSSPVLAGVVYNEQFF. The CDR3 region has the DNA TGTGCCAGCAGCTCTTCCCCGGTACTAGCGGGAGTTGTCTACAATGAGCAGTTCTTC. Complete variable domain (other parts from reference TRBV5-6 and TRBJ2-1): DAGVTQSPTHLIKTRGQQVTLRCSPKSGHDTVSWYQQALGQGPQFIFQYYEEEERQRGNFPDRFSGHQFPNYSSELNVNALLLGDSALYLCASSSSPVLAGVVYNEQFFGPGTRLTVL.

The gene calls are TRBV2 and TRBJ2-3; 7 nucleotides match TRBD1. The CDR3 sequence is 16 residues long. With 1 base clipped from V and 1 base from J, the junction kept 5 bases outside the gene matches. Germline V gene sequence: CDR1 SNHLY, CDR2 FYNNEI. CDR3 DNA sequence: TGTGCCAGCAGTGAAGTGACAGGGTTTGGCACAGATACGCAGTATTTT. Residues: CASSEVTGFGTDTQYF.

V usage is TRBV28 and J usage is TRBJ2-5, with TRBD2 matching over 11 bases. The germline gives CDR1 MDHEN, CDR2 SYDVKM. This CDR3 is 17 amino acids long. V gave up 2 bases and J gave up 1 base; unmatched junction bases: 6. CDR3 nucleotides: TGTGCCAGCAGTTTACCTACTAGCGGGAGCCTCCAAGAGACCCAGTACTTC. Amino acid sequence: CASSLPTSGSLQETQYF. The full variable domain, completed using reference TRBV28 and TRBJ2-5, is DVKVTQSSRYLVKRTGEKVFLECVQDMDHENMFWYRQDPGLGLRLIYFSYDVKMKEKGDIPEGYSVSREKKERFSLILESASTNQTSMYLCASSLPTSGSLQETQYFGPGTRLLVL.

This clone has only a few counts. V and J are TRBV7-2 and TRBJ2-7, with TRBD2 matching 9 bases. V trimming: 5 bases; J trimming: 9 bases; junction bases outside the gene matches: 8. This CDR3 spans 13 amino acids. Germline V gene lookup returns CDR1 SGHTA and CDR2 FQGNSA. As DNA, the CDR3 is TGTGCCAGCAGCGGCAACCTAGCGGGGCTGCAGTACTTC. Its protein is CASSGNLAGLQYF. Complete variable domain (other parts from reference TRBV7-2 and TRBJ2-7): GAGVSQSPSNKVTEKGKDVELRCDPISGHTALYWYRQSLGQGLEFLIYFQGNSAPDKSGLPSDRFSAERTGGSVSTLTIQRTQQEDSAVYLCASSGNLAGLQYFGPGTRLTVT.

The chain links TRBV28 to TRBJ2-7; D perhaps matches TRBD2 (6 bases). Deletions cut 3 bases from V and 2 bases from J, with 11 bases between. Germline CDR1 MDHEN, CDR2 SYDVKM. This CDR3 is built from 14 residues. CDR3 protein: CASSLGLKTYEQYF. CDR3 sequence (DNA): TGTGCCAGCAGTTTGGGACTTAAAACCTACGAGCAGTACTTC.

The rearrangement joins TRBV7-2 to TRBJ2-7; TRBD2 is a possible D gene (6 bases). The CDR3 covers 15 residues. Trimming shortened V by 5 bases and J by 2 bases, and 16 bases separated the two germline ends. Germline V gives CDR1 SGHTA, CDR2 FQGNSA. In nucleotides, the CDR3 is TGTGCCAGCAGCCCGATGGCGGGGCCCGCCTACGAGCAGTACTTC. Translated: CASSPMAGPAYEQYF.

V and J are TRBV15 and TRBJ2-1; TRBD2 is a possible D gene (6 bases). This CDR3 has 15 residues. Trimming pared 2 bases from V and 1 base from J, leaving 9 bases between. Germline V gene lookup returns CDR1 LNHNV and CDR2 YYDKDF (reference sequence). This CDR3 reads CATSRTSGSYNEQFF. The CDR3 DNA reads TGTGCCACCAGCAGAACGAGCGGGTCCTACAATGAGCAGTTCTTC.

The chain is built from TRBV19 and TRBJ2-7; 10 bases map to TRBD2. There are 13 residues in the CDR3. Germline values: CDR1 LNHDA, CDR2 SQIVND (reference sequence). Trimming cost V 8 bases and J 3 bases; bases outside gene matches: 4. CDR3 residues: CASSTSGYYEQYF. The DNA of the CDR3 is TGTGCCAGTTCGACTAGCGGGTACTACGAGCAGTACTTC.

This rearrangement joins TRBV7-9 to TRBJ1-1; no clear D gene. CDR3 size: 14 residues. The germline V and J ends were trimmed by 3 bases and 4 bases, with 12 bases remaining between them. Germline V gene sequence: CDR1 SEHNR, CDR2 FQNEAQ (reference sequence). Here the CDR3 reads CASSFFADPTEAFF. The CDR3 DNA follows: TGTGCCAGCAGCTTTTTTGCAGATCCCACTGAAGCTTTCTTT.

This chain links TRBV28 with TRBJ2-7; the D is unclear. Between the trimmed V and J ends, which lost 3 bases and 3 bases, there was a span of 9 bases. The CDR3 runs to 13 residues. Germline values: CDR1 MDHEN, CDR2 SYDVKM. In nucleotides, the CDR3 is TGTGCCAGCAGTTTTCTATCCGACTACGAGCAGTACTTC. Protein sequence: CASSFLSDYEQYF.

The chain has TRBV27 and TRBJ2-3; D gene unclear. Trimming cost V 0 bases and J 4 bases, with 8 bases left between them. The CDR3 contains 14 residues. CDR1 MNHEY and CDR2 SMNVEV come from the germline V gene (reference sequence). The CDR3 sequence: CASSLSSSSDTQYF. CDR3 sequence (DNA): TGTGCCAGCAGTTTATCGTCTAGTTCAGATACGCAGTATTTT.

This CDR3 reads CASSLRHDSGNTIYF. CDR3 nucleotides: TGTGCCAGCAGCCTTCGACATGACTCTGGAAACACCATATATTTT. The chain carries TRBV11-2 and TRBJ1-3; D gene unclear. Germline values: CDR1 SGHAT, CDR2 FQNNGV. The length of the CDR3 is 15 residues. Deletions cut 5 bases from V and 0 bases from J, with 11 bases between.

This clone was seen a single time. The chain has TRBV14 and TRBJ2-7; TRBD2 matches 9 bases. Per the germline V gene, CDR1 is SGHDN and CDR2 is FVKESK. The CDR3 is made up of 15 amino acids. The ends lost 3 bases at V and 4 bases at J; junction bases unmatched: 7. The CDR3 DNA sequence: TGTGCCAGCAGCCAGGGACTAGCCACATTGTACGAGCAGTACTTC. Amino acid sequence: CASSQGLATLYEQYF.

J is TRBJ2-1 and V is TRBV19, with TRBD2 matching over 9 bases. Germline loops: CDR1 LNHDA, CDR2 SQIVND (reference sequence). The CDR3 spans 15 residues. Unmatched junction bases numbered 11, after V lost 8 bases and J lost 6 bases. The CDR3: CASSLAGGPVNEQFF. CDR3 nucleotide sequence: TGTGCCAGTTCCTTGGCGGGAGGGCCTGTCAATGAGCAGTTCTTC.

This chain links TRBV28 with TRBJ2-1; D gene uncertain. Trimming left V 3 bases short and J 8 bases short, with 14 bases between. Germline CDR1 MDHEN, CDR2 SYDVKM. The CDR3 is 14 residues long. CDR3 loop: CASSFLSTRDEQFF. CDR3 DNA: TGTGCCAGCAGTTTTTTGAGCACACGGGATGAGCAGTTCTTC.

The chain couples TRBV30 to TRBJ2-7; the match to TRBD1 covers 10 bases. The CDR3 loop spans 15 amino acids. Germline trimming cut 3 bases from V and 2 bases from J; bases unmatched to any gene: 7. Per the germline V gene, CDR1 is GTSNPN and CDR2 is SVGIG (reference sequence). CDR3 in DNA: TGTGCCTGGAGGGCGGACAGGGGGGTTGCCTACGAGCAGTACTTC. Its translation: CAWRADRGVAYEQYF. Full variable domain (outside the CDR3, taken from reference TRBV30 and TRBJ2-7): SQTIHQWPATLVQPVGSPLSLECTVEGTSNPNLYWYRQAAGRGLQLLFYSVGIGQISSEVPQNLSASRPQDRQFILSSKKLLLSDSGFYLCAWRADRGVAYEQYFGPGTRLTVT.

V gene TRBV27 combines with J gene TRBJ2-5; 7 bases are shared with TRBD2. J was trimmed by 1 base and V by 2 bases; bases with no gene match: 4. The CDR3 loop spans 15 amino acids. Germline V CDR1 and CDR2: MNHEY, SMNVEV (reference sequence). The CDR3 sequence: CASSLTLAFQETQYF. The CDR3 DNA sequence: TGTGCCAGCAGTTTAACACTAGCGTTCCAAGAGACCCAGTACTTC.

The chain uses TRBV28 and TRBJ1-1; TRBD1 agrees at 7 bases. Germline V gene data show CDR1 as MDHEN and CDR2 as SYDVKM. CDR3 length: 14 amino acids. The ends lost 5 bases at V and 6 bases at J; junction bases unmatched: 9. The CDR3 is CASSTHRGRAEAFF. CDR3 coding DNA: TGTGCCAGCAGTACTCACAGGGGTAGGGCTGAAGCTTTCTTT.

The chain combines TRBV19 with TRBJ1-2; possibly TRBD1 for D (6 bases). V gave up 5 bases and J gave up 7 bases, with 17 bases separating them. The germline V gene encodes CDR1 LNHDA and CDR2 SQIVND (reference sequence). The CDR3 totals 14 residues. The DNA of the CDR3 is TGTGCCAGTAGTCTGGGGGGGCTCGAAGTTGGCTACACCTTC. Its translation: CASSLGGLEVGYTF. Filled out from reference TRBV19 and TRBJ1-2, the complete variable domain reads DGGITQSPKYLFRKEGQNVTLSCEQNLNHDAMYWYRQDPGQGLRLIYYSQIVNDFQKGDIAEGYSVSREKKESFPLTVTSAQKNPTAFYLCASSLGGLEVGYTFGSGTRLTVV.

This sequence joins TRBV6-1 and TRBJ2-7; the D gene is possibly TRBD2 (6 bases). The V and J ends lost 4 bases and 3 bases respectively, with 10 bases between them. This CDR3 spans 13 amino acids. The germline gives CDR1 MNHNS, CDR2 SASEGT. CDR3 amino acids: CASSGRRDYEQYF. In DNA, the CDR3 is TGTGCCAGCAGTGGGAGGCGGGACTACGAGCAGTACTTC.

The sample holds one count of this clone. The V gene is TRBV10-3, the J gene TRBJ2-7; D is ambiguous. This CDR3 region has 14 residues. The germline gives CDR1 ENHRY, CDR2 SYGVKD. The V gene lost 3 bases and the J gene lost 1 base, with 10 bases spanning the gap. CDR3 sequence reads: CAISEASGSYEQYF. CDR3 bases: TGTGCCATCAGTGAAGCTAGTGGGTCCTACGAGCAGTACTTC.

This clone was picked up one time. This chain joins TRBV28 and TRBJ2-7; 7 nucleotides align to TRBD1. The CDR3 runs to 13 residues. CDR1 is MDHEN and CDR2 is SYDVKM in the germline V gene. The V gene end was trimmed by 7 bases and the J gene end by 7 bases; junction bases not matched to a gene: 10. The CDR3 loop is CASTPDRVGEQYF. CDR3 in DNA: TGTGCCAGCACCCCAGACAGGGTGGGAGAGCAGTACTTC.

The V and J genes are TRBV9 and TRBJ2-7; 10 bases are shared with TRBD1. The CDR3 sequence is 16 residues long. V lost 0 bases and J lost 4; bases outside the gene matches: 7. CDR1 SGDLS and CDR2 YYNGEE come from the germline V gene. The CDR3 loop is CASSVGSGTGVYEQYF. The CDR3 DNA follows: TGTGCCAGCAGCGTAGGCTCCGGGACAGGGGTATACGAGCAGTACTTC.

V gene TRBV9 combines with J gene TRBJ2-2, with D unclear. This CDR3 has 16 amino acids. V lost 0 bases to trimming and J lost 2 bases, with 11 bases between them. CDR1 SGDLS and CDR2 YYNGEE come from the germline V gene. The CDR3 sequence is CASSVGPPGNTGELFF. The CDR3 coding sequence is TGTGCCAGCAGCGTAGGTCCCCCAGGAAACACCGGGGAGCTGTTTTTT.

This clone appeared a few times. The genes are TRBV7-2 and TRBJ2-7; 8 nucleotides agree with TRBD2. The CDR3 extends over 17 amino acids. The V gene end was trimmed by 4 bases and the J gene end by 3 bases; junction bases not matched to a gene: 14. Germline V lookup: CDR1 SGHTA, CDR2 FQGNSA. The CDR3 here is CASSSARAGAPYYEQYF. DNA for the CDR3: TGTGCCAGCAGCTCAGCTCGAGCGGGAGCCCCTTACTACGAGCAGTACTTC.

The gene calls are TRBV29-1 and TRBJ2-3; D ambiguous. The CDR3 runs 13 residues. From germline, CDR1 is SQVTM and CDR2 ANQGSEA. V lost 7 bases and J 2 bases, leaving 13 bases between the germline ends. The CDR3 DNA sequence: TGCAGCGCCGCTAATAAGCTCACAGATACGCAGTATTTT. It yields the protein CSAANKLTDTQYF.

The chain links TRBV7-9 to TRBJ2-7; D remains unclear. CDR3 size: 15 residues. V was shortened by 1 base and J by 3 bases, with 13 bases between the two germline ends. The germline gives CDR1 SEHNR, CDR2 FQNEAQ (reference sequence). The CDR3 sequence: CASSLDSALLYEQYF. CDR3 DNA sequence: TGTGCCAGCAGCTTAGATTCCGCGCTTCTCTACGAGCAGTACTTC.